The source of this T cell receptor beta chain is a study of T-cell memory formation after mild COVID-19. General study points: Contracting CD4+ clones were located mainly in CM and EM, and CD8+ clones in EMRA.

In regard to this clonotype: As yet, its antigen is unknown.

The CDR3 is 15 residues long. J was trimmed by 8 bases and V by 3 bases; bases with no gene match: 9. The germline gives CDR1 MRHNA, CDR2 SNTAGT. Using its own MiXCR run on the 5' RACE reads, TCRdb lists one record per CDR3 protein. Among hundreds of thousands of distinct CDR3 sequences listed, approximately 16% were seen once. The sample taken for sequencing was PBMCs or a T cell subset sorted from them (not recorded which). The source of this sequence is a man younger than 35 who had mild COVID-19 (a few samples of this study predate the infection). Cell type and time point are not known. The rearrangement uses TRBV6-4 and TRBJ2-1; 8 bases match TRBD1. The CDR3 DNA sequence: TGTGCCAGCAGTGAGACAGGGGCCCGTCTCGATGAGCAGTTCTTC. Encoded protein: CASSETGARLDEQFF.